Sequencing of this T cell receptor beta chain was carried out in a study of PD-1 blockade in classical Hodgkin lymphoma. General study points: Still unresolved is the cause of the repertoire differences, which may be disease activity or prior therapy. According to reports, newly diagnosed patients had lower baseline TCR diversity than healthy donors, and relapsed/refractory patients had lower baseline TCR diversity still.

Clones were sequenced by immunoSEQ multiplex PCR, and TCRdb holds only the in-frame ones, with some missing. Among more than 25,000 clones listed, about 90% were seen once. Only one count was recorded for this clone. What it binds is unknown. Time point in this sample: newly diagnosed, previously untreated cHL patient sample. The authors purified CD4+ T cells from thawed PBMCs by magnetic negative selection. Peripheral samples used as comparators were newly diagnosed, untreated classical Hodgkin lymphoma PBMCs. The receptor was isolated from a human donor with classical Hodgkin lymphoma. The sample taken for sequencing was CD4+ T cells from blood.

The CDR3 bases are TGCGCCACCAAGGAAACAGGATCTAACACCGGGGAGCTGTTTTTT. This encodes CATKETGSNTGELFF. The chain recombines TRBV5-1 with TRBJ2-2; D may be TRBD1 (5 bases). Deletions cut 9 bases from V and 2 bases from J, with 17 bases between. Germline V CDR1 and CDR2: SGHRS, YFSETQ. This CDR3 spans 15 amino acids.